A single sample gave rise to the 3 T cell receptor beta chains below, sequenced in a study of CD8+ T cells in alopecia areata (dated by TCRdb to the late 2010s). Libraries were constructed by the immunoSEQ multiplex PCR assay. For TCR sequencing, RNA was extracted from every sample and reverse transcribed into cDNA to serve as template. Here the immuneACCESS table is served through TCRdb, limited to in-frame sequences with V and J called. Missing clones are a known gap in these copies; in checked studies unresolved V genes cover under half, and the rest lacks a known reason. This sample gives some 150,000 clones in total; 62% of them show up just once. Jointly, the top ten make up about 40% of the sample. Specimen: CD8+ T cells sorted from blood. All receptors come from a human donor in good health.

In its sample, this clone was seen a few times. The chain couples TRBV19 to TRBJ2-1; tentatively, D is TRBD1 (5 bases). The V and J ends lost 7 bases and 7 bases respectively, with 14 bases between them. The CDR3 is 13 residues long. The germline V gene encodes CDR1 LNHDA and CDR2 SQIVND (reference sequence). The CDR3: CASMGPEKNEQFF. The CDR3 bases are TGTGCCAGTATGGGGCCGGAAAAGAATGAGCAGTTCTTC.

The chain combines TRBV4-1 with TRBJ1-2; D unclear. The germline V and J ends were trimmed by 1 base and 5 bases, with 14 bases remaining between them. There are 15 residues in the CDR3. Germline CDR1 and CDR2: MGHRA and YSYEKL. The CDR3 loop is CASSQGGDAAYGYTF. In DNA, the CDR3 is TGCGCCAGCAGCCAAGGGGGAGACGCAGCTTATGGCTACACCTTC.

The chain joins TRBV29-1 to TRBJ2-1; 10 positions match TRBD2. Germline-derived CDR1 and CDR2 are SQVTM and ANQGSEA. The CDR3 has 15 amino acids. Trimming removed 3 bases from V and 2 bases from J; junction bases left unmatched: 4. CDR3 DNA sequence: TGCAGCGTTGAGCGACTAGCGGGTGCCTACAATGAGCAGTTCTTC. Amino acids: CSVERLAGAYNEQFF.